A selection of T cell receptor beta chains follows, all from one sample in a study of T cell responses to AZD1222 COVID-19 vaccine. Repertoires were generated with immunoSEQ multiplex PCR, while TCRdb's copy carries only in-frame clones and drops some. The sample lists around 20,000 clones; more than 80% were seen once. Sequenced material: peripheral blood, taken 28 days after the second AZD1222 dose. The receptors here all came from an adult who received the AZD1222 COVID-19 vaccine. Both conserved end residues are part of each CDR3. A D gene is named only where the DNA matches it firmly. The size of a clone is reported for some rows only, either as once, few or many, or as a class for expanded clones.

>TRBJ2-3|TRBV19|.|TRBD2
CATGLAVTDTQYF
TGTGCCACGGGACTAGCGGTCACAGATACGCAGTATTTT
>TRBJ1-4|TRBV2|few|.
CASRVAGGGEKLFF
TGTGCCAGCAGGGTGGCCGGGGGCGGCGAAAAACTGTTTTTT
>TRBJ2-3|TRBV19|.|TRBD2
CASSPAGTSRLPTDTQYF
TGTGCCAGTAGTCCAGCCGGGACTAGCAGACTACCGACAGATACGCAGTATTTT
>TRBJ1-3|TRBV9|.|TRBD1
CASSTGGVRGNTIYF
TGTGCCAGCAGCACAGGGGGGGTTCGCGGAAACACCATATATTTT
>TRBJ2-7|TRBV7-9|.|.
CASSVWEQPPFYEQYF
TGTGCCAGCAGCGTATGGGAGCAGCCACCTTTTTACGAGCAGTACTTC
>TRBJ1-1|TRBV5-6|.|.
CASSLRAGTEAFF
TGTGCCAGCAGCTTGCGGGCTGGTACTGAAGCTTTCTTT
>TRBJ1-2|TRBV10-3|.|.
CATVAARESNYGYTF
TGTGCCACCGTCGCGGCTAGGGAATCTAACTATGGCTACACCTTC
>TRBJ2-7|TRBV7-2|.|.
CASSFGAKPSYEQYF
TGTGCCAGCAGCTTTGGGGCAAAACCTTCCTACGAGCAGTACTTC
>TRBJ1-2|TRBV6-5|.|.
CASRSGRDYGYTF
TGTGCCAGCAGATCAGGACGGGACTATGGCTACACCTTC
>TRBJ1-5|TRBV7-8|.|TRBD1
CASSSTGPLSNQPQHF
TGTGCCAGCAGCTCGACAGGGCCCCTGAGCAATCAGCCCCAGCATTTT
>TRBJ2-1|TRBV11-2|.|.
CASSTFTPGGYNNEQFF
TGTGCCAGCAGCACCTTCACCCCCGGGGGCTACAACAATGAGCAGTTCTTC
>TRBJ1-3|TRBV6-2/TRBV6-3|few|.
CASSLTLAGSSGNTIYF
TGTGCCAGCAGTTTAACCCTCGCAGGGTCTTCTGGAAACACCATATATTTT
>TRBJ1-5|TRBV19|.|.
CASSILQDSLRDQPQHF
TGTGCCAGTAGTATCCTCCAGGACAGCCTCCGCGATCAGCCCCAGCATTTT
>TRBJ2-1|TRBV7-3|.|.
CASSLRVGLGSYNEQFF
TGTGCCAGCAGCTTAAGGGTGGGGCTAGGGTCCTACAATGAGCAGTTCTTC
>TRBJ2-1|TRBV15|.|.
CATSRDAGGVFGEQFF
TGTGCCACCAGCAGAGATGCAGGAGGAGTATTTGGTGAGCAGTTCTTC
>TRBJ1-4|TRBV5-8|once|.
CASSSGQINEKLFF
TGTGCCAGCAGCTCCGGACAGATTAATGAAAAACTGTTTTTT
>TRBJ1-4|TRBV11-2|.|.
CASSPAGIGTNEKLFF
TGTGCCAGCAGTCCGGCAGGGATTGGCACTAATGAAAAACTGTTTTTT
>TRBJ1-5|TRBV2|.|.
CASRPLATGNQPQHF
TGTGCCAGCAGGCCTTTAGCCACGGGCAATCAGCCCCAGCATTTT
>TRBJ1-1|TRBV24-1|.|.
CATSDGATTEAFF
TGTGCCACCAGTGATGGGGCAACCACTGAAGCTTTCTTT
>TRBJ2-7|TRBV7-9|.|TRBD2
CASSWASGRFSYEQYF
TGTGCCAGCAGCTGGGCTAGCGGGAGATTCTCCTACGAGCAGTACTTC
>TRBJ2-7|TRBV5-1|.|.
CASSLEAARTYEQYF
TGCGCCAGCAGCTTGGAAGCAGCTAGGACATACGAGCAGTACTTC
>TRBJ1-4|TRBV29-1|.|.
CSVTGMGNEKLFF
TGCAGCGTTACAGGGATGGGGAATGAAAAACTGTTTTTT
>TRBJ1-1|TRBV11-2|.|.
CASRNPGRSNTEAFF
TGTGCCAGCAGAAATCCGGGACGGTCGAACACTGAAGCTTTCTTT
>TRBJ2-6|TRBV15|.|.
CATKDIGAGANVLTF
TGTGCCACCAAAGACATAGGGGCAGGGGCCAACGTCCTGACTTTC
>TRBJ2-7|TRBV18|.|TRBD1
CASSPHYQGGPGYEQYF
TGTGCCAGCTCACCACACTACCAAGGGGGCCCTGGTTACGAGCAGTACTTC
>TRBJ1-5|TRBV6-1|.|.
CASSETSYSNQPQHF
TGTGCCAGCAGTGAAACCAGTTATAGCAATCAGCCCCAGCATTTT
>TRBJ2-1|TRBV10-3|.|TRBD2
CAIKASGVDEQFF
TGTGCCATCAAAGCTAGCGGGGTTGATGAGCAGTTCTTC
>TRBJ1-4|TRBV7-6|.|.
CASSLEPGFNEKLFF
TGTGCCAGCAGCTTAGAGCCGGGATTTAATGAAAAACTGTTTTTT
>TRBJ2-7|TRBV11-2|.|TRBD1
CASSLPGQSYEQYF
TGTGCCAGCAGCTTACCGGGACAGTCCTACGAGCAGTACTTC
>TRBJ1-2|TRBV24-1|.|TRBD1
CATSDLGTGMDYGYTF
TGTGCCACCAGTGATTTAGGGACAGGGATGGACTATGGCTACACCTTC
>TRBJ2-2|TRBV9|.|TRBD2
CASSVAKRGANTGELFF
TGTGCCAGCAGCGTTGCTAAGCGGGGGGCCAACACCGGGGAGCTGTTTTTT
>TRBJ2-1|TRBV6-1|.|.
CASSEGGTAGYEQFF
TGTGCCAGCAGTGAAGGCGGGACCGCGGGATATGAGCAGTTCTTC
>TRBJ1-6|TRBV21-1|.|.
CASSQRKIRINSPLHF
TGTGCCAGCAGCCAAAGGAAAATACGGATTAATTCACCCCTCCACTTT
>TRBJ2-5|TRBV6-5|once|.
CASSPGSSIGETQYF
TGTGCCAGCAGTCCCGGGTCCTCGATCGGGGAGACCCAGTACTTC
>TRBJ1-2|TRBV27|.|.
CASSLGGRYGYTF
TGTGCCAGCAGTTTAGGGGGGCGCTATGGCTACACCTTC
>TRBJ2-3|TRBV30|.|.
CAWSTTDTQYF
TGTGCCTGGAGCACAACAGATACGCAGTATTTT
>TRBJ2-7|TRBV11-2|.|TRBD2
CASSSTSGGYEQYF
TGTGCCAGCAGCTCCACTAGCGGAGGGTACGAGCAGTACTTC
>TRBJ1-3|TRBV7-2|.|.
CASSSRTGSNTIYF
TGTGCCAGCAGTTCGCGAACAGGGTCAAACACCATATATTTT
>TRBJ2-7|TRBV2|.|.
CASSPRDEQYF
TGTGCCAGCAGCCCCCGGGACGAGCAGTACTTC
>TRBJ2-5|TRBV7-6|.|TRBD2
CASSLSAGGETQYF
TGTGCCAGCAGCTTATCAGCGGGAGGCGAGACCCAGTACTTC
>TRBJ1-2|TRBV6-2/TRBV6-3|.|.
CASSSGPYRYGYTF
TGTGCCAGCAGTTCCGGACCTTACCGCTATGGCTACACCTTC
>TRBJ1-2|TRBV20-1|.|.
CSASTAERPPYGYTF
TGCAGTGCTAGTACAGCGGAGCGGCCCCCCTATGGCTACACCTTC
>TRBJ2-3|TRBV4-3|.|.
CASSRRPRSPDTQYF
TGCGCCAGCAGCCGCAGGCCCCGGAGCCCAGATACGCAGTATTTT
>TRBJ2-3|TRBV2|.|TRBD1
CASIRQGSLSSDTQYF
TGTGCCAGCATTAGACAGGGTTCGTTGTCCTCAGATACGCAGTATTTT
>TRBJ1-2|TRBV18|.|.
CASSPGGRGGYTF
TGTGCCAGCTCACCTGGAGGCCGTGGCGGCTACACCTTC
>TRBJ1-1|TRBV28|.|.
CASSPRVQRRGAFF
TGTGCCAGCAGTCCCCGGGTCCAAAGGAGGGGAGCTTTCTTT
>TRBJ1-2|TRBV11-2|few|.
CASSPRTALPYGYTF
TGTGCCAGCAGCCCCCGGACAGCCCTTCCTTATGGCTACACCTTC